Included here is one T cell receptor beta chain sequence, with context. Its target is unknown. This entry comes from a study of Graves' ophthalmopathy and Graves' hyperthyroidism. Across the whole study: Calling hyperthyroidism stable required that no ophthalmopathy show up within 18 months of follow-up. Notes on the study in general: Forecasting of ophthalmopathy progression by the model achieved approximately 70% sensitivity and 72% to 85% specificity. Appearing in blood as well were most expanded thyroid clonotypes above 0.001 frequency.

RNA transcripts were the source from which TCR beta CDR3 regions were amplified. Investigators did first-round RT-PCR with HTBI primers, then second-round multiplex PCR. TCRdb re-called the multiplex PCR reads with MiXCR, one entry per CDR3 protein. This table has 1 million to 1.3 million distinct CDR3 sequences, 35% to 40% appearing once. Enrollment excluded any patients with other autoimmune diseases, uncontrolled infections, pregnancy or lactation. Per germline, CDR1 LNHNV and CDR2 YYDKDF (reference sequence). The junction had 15 bases not matched to a gene; V was cut back by 0 bases and J by 7 bases. CDR3 size: 18 residues.

The sample comprised peripheral blood or thyroid tissue (not recorded which). The chain is built from TRBV15 and TRBJ1-2; TRBD1 matches 9 bases. The clonotype comes from an adult man with Graves' hyperthyroidism. The CDR3 DNA reads TGTGCCACCAGCAGAGACGTCCGGCCACAGGGGGCGGAGGGTGGCTACACCTTC. It is translated as CATSRDVRPQGAEGGYTF.